Listed below are T cell receptor beta chains from one sample, sequenced in a study of spatial heterogeneity in lung cancer. In TCRdb, the 5' RACE reads were re-called with MiXCR into one record per CDR3 protein. Among about 94,000 distinct CDR3 sequences listed, 19% were seen once. The sequencing here drew on PBMCs, taken at follow-up. The receptor source for this set is a male donor with early-stage non-small cell lung cancer. CDR3s include the opening cysteine and the closing phenylalanine or tryptophan. The D gene is left open where the match is weak. The listing skips clone size in some rows; elsewhere it reads once, few, many or a size class.

clone_size	d_call	v_call	j_call	cdr3_aa	cdr3_nt
many	-	TRBV7-8	TRBJ2-3	CASTQDGNTQYF	TGTGCCAGCACCCAAGATGGAAATACGCAGTATTTT
many	-	TRBV5-1	TRBJ2-2	CASRPNTGELFF	TGCGCCAGCAGGCCCAACACCGGGGAGCTGTTTTTT
few	-	TRBV18	TRBJ2-3	CASSSRDGYTDTQYF	TGTGCCAGCTCATCCCGGGACGGCTACACAGATACGCAGTATTTT
few	-	TRBV6-5	TRBJ1-5	CASSPGGQINGQPQHF	TGTGCCAGCAGCCCCGGCGGACAGATAAATGGTCAGCCCCAGCATTTT
-	TRBD2	TRBV20-1	TRBJ2-2	CSATTSGRAHTGELFF	TGCAGTGCTACAACTAGCGGGAGGGCCCACACCGGGGAGCTGTTTTTT
-	TRBD2	TRBV29-1	TRBJ2-7	CSVAVGAGGYEQYF	TGCAGCGTTGCCGTTGGGGCGGGAGGGTACGAGCAGTACTTC
-	TRBD1	TRBV4-3	TRBJ2-3	CASSQEHRGVRDTQYF	TGCGCCAGCAGCCAAGAACACAGGGGAGTCCGGGATACGCAGTATTTT
-	TRBD2	TRBV6-5	TRBJ2-3	CASSYLRGGTDTQYF	TGTGCCAGCAGTTATTTGCGCGGGGGTACAGATACGCAGTATTTT
-	-	TRBV29-1	TRBJ2-5	CSVADILETQYF	TGCAGCGTCGCCGACATTCTGGAGACCCAGTACTTC
-	-	TRBV20-1	TRBJ2-3	CSALNLRSTDTQYF	TGCAGTGCGCTTAACCTCAGAAGCACAGATACGCAGTATTTT
-	-	TRBV29-1	TRBJ1-2	CSAFFDGYTF	TGCAGCGCCTTCTTTGATGGCTACACCTTC
-	-	TRBV19	TRBJ2-2	CASSISGTNTGELFF	TGTGCCAGTAGTATCTCCGGGACGAACACCGGGGAGCTGTTTTTT
-	TRBD1	TRBV29-1	TRBJ2-5	CSVEDGTVPRETQYF	TGCAGCGTTGAAGATGGGACAGTCCCGCGGGAGACCCAGTACTTC